This T cell receptor (beta chain) was identified during a study of response to subunit inactivated influenza vaccine. The CDR3 runs 14 residues. Trimming left V 0 bases short and J 6 bases short, with 13 bases between. Germline lookup yields CDR1 SGHRS and CDR2 YFSETQ. MiXCR was run by TCRdb on the RT-PCR reads, yielding one entry per CDR3 protein. The sample holds roughly 620,000 distinct CDR3 sequences, approximately 10% seen once. This same sample was also part of a study on T cells expressing NK-cell markers. That work adds: It was by 5'RACE template switching with UMIs that TCR beta cDNA was made. It was sorted CD3+CD56-NKG2C+, CD3+CD56+NKG2C- and CD3+CD56+NKG2C+ T cells that provided the TCR beta repertoires. It was still unclear whether expanded NKG2C+ T cell clones were HCMV specific.

The receptor comes from a man aged 50 to 59 who received an inactivated influenza vaccine. The source was PBMCs from blood, collected on the day of vaccination. This chain uses TRBV5-1 with TRBJ2-7, with a possible D match to TRBD1 (6 bases). CDR3 nucleotide sequence: TGCGCCAGCAGCTTGGAGGGGGTTGGGAGCGAGCAGTACTTC. It yields the protein CASSLEGVGSEQYF.